This T cell receptor beta chain was identified in a study of CD4 T cells in relation to SARS-CoV-2 and coronaviruses. Produced via immunoSEQ multiplex PCR; TCRdb's table is partial and in-frame only. Of approximately 30,000 clones listed, about 80% are singletons. CD4+ T cells from unexposed donors were obtained before the COVID-19 pandemic (2011-2018). CD4+ T cells were isolated from the cells after more than 8 days of culture. Worth noting for this clone: Its specificity is not known.

The V gene end was trimmed by 4 bases and the J gene end by 5 bases; junction bases not matched to a gene: 7. Germline values: CDR1 MNHNY, CDR2 SVGAGI (reference sequence). The CDR3 covers 16 residues. The specimen was CD4+ T cells from PBMCs, cultured in vitro. This clonotype was obtained from a human donor in good health. The J gene is TRBJ2-2, the V gene TRBV6-6, with 10 bases fitting TRBD1. The CDR3 DNA is TGTGCCAGCAGTTGGGGACAGGGGAGAAATACCGGGGAGCTGTTTTTT. Encoded protein: CASSWGQGRNTGELFF.